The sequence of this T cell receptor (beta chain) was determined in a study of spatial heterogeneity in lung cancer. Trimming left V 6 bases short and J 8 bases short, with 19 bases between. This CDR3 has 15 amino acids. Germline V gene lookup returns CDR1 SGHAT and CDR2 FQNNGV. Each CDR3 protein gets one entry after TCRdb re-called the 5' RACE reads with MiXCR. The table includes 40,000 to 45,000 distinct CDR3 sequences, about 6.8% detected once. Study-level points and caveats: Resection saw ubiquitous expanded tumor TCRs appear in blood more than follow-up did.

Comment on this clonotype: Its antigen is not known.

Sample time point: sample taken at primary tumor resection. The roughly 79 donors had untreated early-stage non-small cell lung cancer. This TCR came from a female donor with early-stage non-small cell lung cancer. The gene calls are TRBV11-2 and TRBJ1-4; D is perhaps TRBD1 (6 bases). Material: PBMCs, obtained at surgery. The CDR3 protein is CASRALRGLNEKLFF. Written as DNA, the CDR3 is TGTGCCAGCAGGGCCCTCAGGGGTCTAAACGAAAAACTGTTTTTT.